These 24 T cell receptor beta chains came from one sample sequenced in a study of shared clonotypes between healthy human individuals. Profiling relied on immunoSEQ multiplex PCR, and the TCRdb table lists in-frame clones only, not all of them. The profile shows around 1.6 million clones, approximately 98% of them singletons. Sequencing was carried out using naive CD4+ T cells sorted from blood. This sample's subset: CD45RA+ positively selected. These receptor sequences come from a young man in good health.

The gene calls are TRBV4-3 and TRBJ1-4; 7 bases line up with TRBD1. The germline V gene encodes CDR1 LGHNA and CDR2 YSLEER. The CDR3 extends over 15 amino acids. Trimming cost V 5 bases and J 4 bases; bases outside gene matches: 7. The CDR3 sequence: CASSTQTGFNEKLFF. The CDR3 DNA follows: TGCGCCAGCAGCACCCAGACAGGGTTTAATGAAAAACTGTTTTTT.

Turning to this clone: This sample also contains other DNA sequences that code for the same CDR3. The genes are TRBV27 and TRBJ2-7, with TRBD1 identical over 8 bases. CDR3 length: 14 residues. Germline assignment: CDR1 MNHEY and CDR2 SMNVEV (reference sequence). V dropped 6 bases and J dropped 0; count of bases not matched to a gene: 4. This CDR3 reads CASSRDRGSYEQYF. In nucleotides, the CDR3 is TGTGCCAGCAGCCGAGACAGGGGCTCCTACGAGCAGTACTTC.

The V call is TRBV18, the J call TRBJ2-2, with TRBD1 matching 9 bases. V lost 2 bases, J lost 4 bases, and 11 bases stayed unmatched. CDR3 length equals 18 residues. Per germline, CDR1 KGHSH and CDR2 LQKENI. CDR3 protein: CASSPIVPGQGTTGELFF. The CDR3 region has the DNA TGTGCCAGCTCACCAATCGTCCCGGGACAGGGAACCACCGGGGAGCTGTTTTTT.

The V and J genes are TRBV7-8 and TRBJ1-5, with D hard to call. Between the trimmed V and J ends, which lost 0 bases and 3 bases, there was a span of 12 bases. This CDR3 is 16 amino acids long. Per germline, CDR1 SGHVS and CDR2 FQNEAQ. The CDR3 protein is CASSLARAVTNQPQHF. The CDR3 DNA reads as TGTGCCAGCAGCTTAGCGCGGGCAGTGACCAATCAGCCCCAGCATTTT.

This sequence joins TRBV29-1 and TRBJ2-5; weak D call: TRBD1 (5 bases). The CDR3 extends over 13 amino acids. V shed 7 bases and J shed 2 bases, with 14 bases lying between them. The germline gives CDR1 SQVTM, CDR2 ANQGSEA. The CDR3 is CSALSGIQETQYF. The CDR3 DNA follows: TGCAGCGCCCTATCAGGGATACAAGAGACCCAGTACTTC.

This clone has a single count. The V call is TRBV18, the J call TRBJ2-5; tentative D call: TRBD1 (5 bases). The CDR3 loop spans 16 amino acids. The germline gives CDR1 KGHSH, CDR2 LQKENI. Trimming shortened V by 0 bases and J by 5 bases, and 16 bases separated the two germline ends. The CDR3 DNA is TGTGCCAGCTCACCACCGCGTAGGGGTTGGCAGGAGACCCAGTACTTC. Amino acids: CASSPPRRGWQETQYF. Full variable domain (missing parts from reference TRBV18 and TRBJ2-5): NAGVMQNPRHLVRRRGQEARLRCSPMKGHSHVYWYRQLPEEGLKFMVYLQKENIIDESGMPKERFSAEFPKEGPSILRIQQVVRGDSAAYFCASSPPRRGWQETQYFGPGTRLLVL.

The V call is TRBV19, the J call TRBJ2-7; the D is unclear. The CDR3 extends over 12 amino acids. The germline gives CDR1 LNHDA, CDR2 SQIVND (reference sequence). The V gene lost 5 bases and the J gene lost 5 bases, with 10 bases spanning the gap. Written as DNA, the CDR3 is TGTGCCAGTAGTCCCCGACAAAACGAGCAGTACTTC. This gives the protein CASSPRQNEQYF. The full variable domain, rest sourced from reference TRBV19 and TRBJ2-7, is DGGITQSPKYLFRKEGQNVTLSCEQNLNHDAMYWYRQDPGQGLRLIYYSQIVNDFQKGDIAEGYSVSREKKESFPLTVTSAQKNPTAFYLCASSPRQNEQYFGPGTRLTVT.

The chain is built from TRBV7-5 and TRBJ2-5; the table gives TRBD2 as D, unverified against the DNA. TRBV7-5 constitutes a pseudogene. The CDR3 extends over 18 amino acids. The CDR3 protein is CARRRGHGSGSEQETQYF. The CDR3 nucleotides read TGTGCCAGAAGACGAGGGCACGGTAGCGGGAGCGAGCAAGAGACCCAGTACTTC.

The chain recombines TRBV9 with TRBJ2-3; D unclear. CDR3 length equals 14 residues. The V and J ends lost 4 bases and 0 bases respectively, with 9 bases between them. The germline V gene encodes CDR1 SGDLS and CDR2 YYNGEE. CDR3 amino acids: CASSPLTSTDTQYF. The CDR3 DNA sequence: TGTGCCAGCAGCCCCTTAACTAGCACAGATACGCAGTATTTT.

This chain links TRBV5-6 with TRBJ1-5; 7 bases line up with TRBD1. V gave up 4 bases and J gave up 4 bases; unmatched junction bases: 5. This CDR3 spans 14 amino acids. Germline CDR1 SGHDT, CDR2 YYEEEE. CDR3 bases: TGTGCCAGCAGCCACGGGACAGATAATCAGCCCCAGCATTTT. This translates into CASSHGTDNQPQHF.

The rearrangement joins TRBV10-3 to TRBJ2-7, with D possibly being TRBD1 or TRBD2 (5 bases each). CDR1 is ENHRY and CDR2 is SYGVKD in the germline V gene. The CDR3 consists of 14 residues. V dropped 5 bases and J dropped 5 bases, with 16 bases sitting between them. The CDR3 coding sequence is TGTGCCATCAGTTTGAAGAGGGGATCGGACGAGCAGTACTTC. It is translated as CAISLKRGSDEQYF.

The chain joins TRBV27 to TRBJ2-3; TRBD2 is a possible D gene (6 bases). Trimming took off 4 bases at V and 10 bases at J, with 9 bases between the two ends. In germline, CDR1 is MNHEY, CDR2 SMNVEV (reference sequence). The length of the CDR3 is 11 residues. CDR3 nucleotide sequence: TGTGCCAGCAGTTCCTGGGGGGCGCAGTATTTT. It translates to CASSSWGAQYF.

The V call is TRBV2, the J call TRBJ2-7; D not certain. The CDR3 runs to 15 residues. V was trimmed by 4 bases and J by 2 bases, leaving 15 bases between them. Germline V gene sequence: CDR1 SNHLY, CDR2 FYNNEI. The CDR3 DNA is TGTGCCAGCAGTGGGCTCTGGACCCCGACCTACGAGCAGTACTTC. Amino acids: CASSGLWTPTYEQYF.

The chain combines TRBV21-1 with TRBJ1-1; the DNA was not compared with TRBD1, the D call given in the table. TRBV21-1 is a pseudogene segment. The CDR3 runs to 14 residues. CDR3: CASSKPGHGPEAFF. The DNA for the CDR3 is TGTGCCAGCAGCAAACCCGGACACGGGCCTGAAGCTTTCTTT.

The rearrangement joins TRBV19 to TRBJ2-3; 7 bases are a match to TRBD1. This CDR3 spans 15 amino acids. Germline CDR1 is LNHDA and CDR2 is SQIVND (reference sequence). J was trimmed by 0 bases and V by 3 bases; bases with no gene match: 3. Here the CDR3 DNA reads TGTGCCAGTAGTATCCTGGGACAGAGCACAGATACGCAGTATTTT. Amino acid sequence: CASSILGQSTDTQYF.

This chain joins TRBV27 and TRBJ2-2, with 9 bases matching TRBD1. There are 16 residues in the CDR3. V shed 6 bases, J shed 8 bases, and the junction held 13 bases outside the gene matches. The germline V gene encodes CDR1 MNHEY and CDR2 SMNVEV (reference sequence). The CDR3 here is CASRVRDRGFPGELFF. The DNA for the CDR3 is TGTGCCAGCAGGGTGAGAGACAGGGGGTTTCCGGGGGAGCTGTTTTTT.

CDR3 bases: TGCGCCAGCAGCGAGGGGTTTGAGACCCAGTACTTC. The encoded protein is CASSEGFETQYF. The V call is TRBV5-1, the J call TRBJ2-5; D tentatively reads TRBD1 or TRBD2 (5 bases each). Trimming cost V 4 bases and J 5 bases, with 9 bases left between them. In germline, CDR1 is SGHRS, CDR2 YFSETQ. The CDR3 has 12 amino acids.

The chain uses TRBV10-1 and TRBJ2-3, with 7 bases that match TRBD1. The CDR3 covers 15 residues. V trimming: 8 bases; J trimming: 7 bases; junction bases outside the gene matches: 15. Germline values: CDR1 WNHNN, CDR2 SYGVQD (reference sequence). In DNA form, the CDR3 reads TGCGCCAGCTCTCCAAGAACAGGGGCCCGGTATACGCAGTATTTT. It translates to CASSPRTGARYTQYF.

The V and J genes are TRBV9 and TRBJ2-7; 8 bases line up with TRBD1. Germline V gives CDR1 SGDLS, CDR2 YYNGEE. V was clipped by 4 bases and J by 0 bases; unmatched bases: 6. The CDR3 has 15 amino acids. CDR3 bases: TGTGCCAGCAGCCGACAGGGGCTAAGCTCCTACGAGCAGTACTTC. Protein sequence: CASSRQGLSSYEQYF.

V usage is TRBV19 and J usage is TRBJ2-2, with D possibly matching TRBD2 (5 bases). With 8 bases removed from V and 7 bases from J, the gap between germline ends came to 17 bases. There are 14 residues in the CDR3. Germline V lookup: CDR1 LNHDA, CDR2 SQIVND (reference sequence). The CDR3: CASGPRGPIGELFF. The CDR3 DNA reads TGTGCCAGTGGACCCCGAGGGCCAATCGGGGAGCTGTTTTTT.

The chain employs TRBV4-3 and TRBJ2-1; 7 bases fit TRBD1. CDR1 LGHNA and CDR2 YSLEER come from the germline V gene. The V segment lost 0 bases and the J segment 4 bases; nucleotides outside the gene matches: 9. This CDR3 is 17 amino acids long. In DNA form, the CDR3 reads TGCGCCAGCAGCCAAGAGTTGGCCAGGGGGATGTACAATGAGCAGTTCTTC. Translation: CASSQELARGMYNEQFF.

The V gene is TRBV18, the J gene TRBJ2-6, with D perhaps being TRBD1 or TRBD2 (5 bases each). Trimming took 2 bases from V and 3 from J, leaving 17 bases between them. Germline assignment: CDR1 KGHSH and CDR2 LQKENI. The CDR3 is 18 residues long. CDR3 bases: TGTGCCAGCTCACCAGACTCACGGGGCACTAATGGGGCCAACGTCCTGACTTTC. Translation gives CASSPDSRGTNGANVLTF.

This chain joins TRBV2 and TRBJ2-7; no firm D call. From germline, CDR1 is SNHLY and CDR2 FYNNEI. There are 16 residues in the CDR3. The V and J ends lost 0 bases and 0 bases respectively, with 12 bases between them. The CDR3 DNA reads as TGTGCCAGCAGTGAAGCCGGGCTTCCCAGCTCCTACGAGCAGTACTTC. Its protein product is CASSEAGLPSSYEQYF.

The CDR3 protein is CASSLAQASGETQYF. CDR3 DNA sequence: TGTGCCAGCAGTTTAGCCCAGGCCTCGGGGGAGACCCAGTACTTC. The gene calls are TRBV28 and TRBJ2-5, with D possibly TRBD2 on 5 matching bases. Trimming took off 2 bases at V and 5 bases at J, with 15 bases between the two ends. The CDR3 is made up of 15 amino acids. Germline values: CDR1 MDHEN, CDR2 SYDVKM.